Listed below are T cell receptor beta chains from one sample, sequenced in a study of blood T cells in healthy people across ages. TCRdb reprocessed the 5' RACE reads via MiXCR and lists one record per CDR3 protein. The repertoire holds around 1,000,000 distinct CDR3 sequences, about 25% seen once, with 0.65% to 0.75% in the top ten. These data were likewise used in another study, on T cells of mothers and their children.

The sample consisted of blood. Receptor source: a girl aged 2-15 years in good health. Both conserved end residues are part of each CDR3. A D gene is named only where the DNA matches it firmly. Expanded clones get a size class; other rows say once, few or many, or leave the size out.

V: TRBV29-1
size: NA
D: NA
J: TRBJ2-3
DNA: TGCAGCGTTGACCCAGGGGCGACGAGCACAGATACGCAGTATTTT
CDR3: CSVDPGATSTDTQYF

V: TRBV28
size: NA
D: NA
J: TRBJ2-7
DNA: TGTGCCAGCAGTCCTAACCCAGGCTCCTACGAGCAGTACTTC
CDR3: CASSPNPGSYEQYF

V: TRBV7-9
size: NA
D: TRBD1
J: TRBJ1-3
DNA: TGTGCCAGCAGCCCATCACAGGGGAATGGAAACACCATATATTTT
CDR3: CASSPSQGNGNTIYF

V: TRBV19
size: NA
D: NA
J: TRBJ1-5
DNA: TGTGCCAGTAGTTCCGTTGGGGGGCGCAGTCAGCCCCAGCATTTT
CDR3: CASSSVGGRSQPQHF

V: TRBV29-1
size: few
D: TRBD1
J: TRBJ1-2
DNA: TGCAGCGTCGGGACAGGGAACCACTATGGCTACACCTTC
CDR3: CSVGTGNHYGYTF

V: TRBV20-1
size: NA
D: NA
J: TRBJ1-6
DNA: TGCAGTGCTAGAGACACAGGAGAGTCCTATAATTCACCCCTCCACTTT
CDR3: CSARDTGESYNSPLHF

V: TRBV7-3
size: few
D: TRBD2
J: TRBJ2-1
DNA: TGTGCCAGCAGCTTAGGGACTAGCGTATTCAATGAGCAGTTCTTC
CDR3: CASSLGTSVFNEQFF

V: TRBV6-1
size: few
D: NA
J: TRBJ2-7
DNA: TGTGCCAGCACAGCACTAAGCTACGAGCAGTACTTC
CDR3: CASTALSYEQYF

V: TRBV12-3/TRBV12-4
size: NA
D: NA
J: TRBJ1-1
DNA: TGTGCCAGCAGTTACACAGCAGGGTATACTGAAGCTTTCTTT
CDR3: CASSYTAGYTEAFF

V: TRBV29-1
size: NA
D: NA
J: TRBJ2-1
DNA: TGCAGCGCGATGACTAGTATCGATGAGCAGTTCTTC
CDR3: CSAMTSIDEQFF

V: TRBV29-1
size: few
D: TRBD2
J: TRBJ2-1
DNA: TGCAGCGTTCTAGCGGGGGGGCCGGGGGTCGGTTACAATGAGCAGTTCTTC
CDR3: CSVLAGGPGVGYNEQFF

V: TRBV7-9
size: few
D: NA
J: TRBJ1-2
DNA: TGTGCCAGCAGCTTAGAGACAGGCCGTCTTGGCTACACCTTC
CDR3: CASSLETGRLGYTF

V: TRBV7-2
size: NA
D: NA
J: TRBJ1-1
DNA: TGTGCCAGCAGCTTCTCGGGGATAAACACTGAAGCTTTCTTT
CDR3: CASSFSGINTEAFF

V: TRBV3-1
size: few
D: TRBD1
J: TRBJ2-7
DNA: TGTGCCAGCAGCCCTGCGACAGGGGAGTTAGGAGCGACTTTCTCCTACGAGCAGTACTTC
CDR3: CASSPATGELGATFSYEQYF

V: TRBV25-1
size: few
D: TRBD1
J: TRBJ2-7
DNA: TGTGCCAGCAGAGCCGCGGGACAGGGGGGACCCCCGCAGTACTTC
CDR3: CASRAAGQGGPPQYF

V: TRBV18
size: few
D: NA
J: TRBJ2-5
DNA: TGTGCCAGCTCACCGCTTGACGTGAGTCAAGAGACCCAGTACTTC
CDR3: CASSPLDVSQETQYF

V: TRBV20-1
size: once
D: TRBD2
J: TRBJ2-3
DNA: TGCAGTGCTCCCCTACTAAGACTAGCGGAACTGGGGGATACGCAGTATTTT
CDR3: CSAPLLRLAELGDTQYF

V: TRBV25-1
size: few
D: NA
J: TRBJ1-1
DNA: TGTGCCAGCAGTGAAGATTTCGGACCTGAAGCTTTCTTT
CDR3: CASSEDFGPEAFF

V: TRBV7-9
size: NA
D: TRBD1
J: TRBJ2-1
DNA: TGTGCCAGCAGGTCGACCGGGACAGGCCTTAATGAGCAGTTCTTC
CDR3: CASRSTGTGLNEQFF

V: TRBV7-2
size: NA
D: NA
J: TRBJ2-3
DNA: TGTGCCAGCACCAAATGGCTACATACGCAGTATTTT
CDR3: CASTKWLHTQYF

V: TRBV5-5
size: few
D: NA
J: TRBJ1-1
DNA: TGTGCCAGCAGCTTGGGGCCAGCTAATATGAACACTGAAGCTTTCTTT
CDR3: CASSLGPANMNTEAFF

V: TRBV20-1
size: NA
D: NA
J: TRBJ1-2
DNA: TGCAGTGCTAGAGATCTTATGGAATGGGTCGGGGACTATGGCTACACCTTC
CDR3: CSARDLMEWVGDYGYTF

V: TRBV11-2
size: NA
D: NA
J: TRBJ1-2
DNA: TGTGCCAGCAGCTGGGGGCAGACGGGCAACACCTTC
CDR3: CASSWGQTGNTF

V: TRBV7-9
size: NA
D: TRBD1
J: TRBJ2-7
DNA: TGTGCCAGCAGCTTAGCCGGGACAGGCCGCGTCGTCGGGGCCTACGAGCAGTACTTC
CDR3: CASSLAGTGRVVGAYEQYF